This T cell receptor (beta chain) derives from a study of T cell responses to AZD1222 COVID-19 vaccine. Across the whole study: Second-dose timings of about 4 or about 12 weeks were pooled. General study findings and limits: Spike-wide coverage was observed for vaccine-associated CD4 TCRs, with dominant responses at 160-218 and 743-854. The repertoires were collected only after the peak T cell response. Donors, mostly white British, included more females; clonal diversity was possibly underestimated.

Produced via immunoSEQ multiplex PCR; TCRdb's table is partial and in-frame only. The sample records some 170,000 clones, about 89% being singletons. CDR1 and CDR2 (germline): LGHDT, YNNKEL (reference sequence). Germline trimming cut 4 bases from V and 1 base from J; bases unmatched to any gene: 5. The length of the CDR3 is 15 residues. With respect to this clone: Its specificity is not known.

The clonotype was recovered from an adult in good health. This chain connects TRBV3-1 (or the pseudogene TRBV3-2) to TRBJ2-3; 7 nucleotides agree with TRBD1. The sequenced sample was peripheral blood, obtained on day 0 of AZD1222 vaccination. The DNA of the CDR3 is TGTGCCAGCAGCCTCCCCGGGACAGGCACAGATACGCAGTATTTT. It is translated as CASSLPGTGTDTQYF.